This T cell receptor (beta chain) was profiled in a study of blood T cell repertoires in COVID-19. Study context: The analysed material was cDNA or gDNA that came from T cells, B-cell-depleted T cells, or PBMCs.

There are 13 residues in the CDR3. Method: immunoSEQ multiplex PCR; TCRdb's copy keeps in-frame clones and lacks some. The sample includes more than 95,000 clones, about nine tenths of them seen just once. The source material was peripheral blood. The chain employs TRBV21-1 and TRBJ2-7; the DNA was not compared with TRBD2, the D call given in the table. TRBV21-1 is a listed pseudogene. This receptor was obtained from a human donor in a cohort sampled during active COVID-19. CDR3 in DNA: TGTGCCAGCAGCAACCACCGAGTTGACGAGCAGTACTTC. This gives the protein CASSNHRVDEQYF.